The 22 T cell receptor beta chains in this list originate from one sample, sequenced in a study of blood T cell repertoires in COVID-19. TCRdb's table, derived via immunoSEQ multiplex PCR, lists solely in-frame clones and lacks some. The table includes roughly 500,000 clones, roughly 85% detected once. Source material: peripheral blood. The receptor set was obtained from a human donor in a cohort sampled during active COVID-19.

In nucleotides, the CDR3 is TGTGCCAGCAGCCAAAGAACAGGGGGTAATTCACCCCTCCACTTT. Translated: CASSQRTGGNSPLHF. V is TRBV14 and J is TRBJ1-6; 8 nucleotides line up with TRBD1. CDR1 is SGHDN, CDR2 FVKESK, per germline. Trimming cost V 2 bases and J 6 bases; bases outside gene matches: 3. This CDR3 has 15 amino acids. The whole variable domain, filled in from reference TRBV14 and TRBJ1-6, reads EAGVTQFPSHSVIEKGQTVTLRCDPISGHDNLYWYRRVMGKEIKFLLHFVKESKQDESGMPNNRFLAERTGGTYSTLKVQPAELEDSGVYFCASSQRTGGNSPLHFGNGTRLTVT.

The chain has TRBV19 and TRBJ2-4, with TRBD2 matching 9 bases. CDR1 LNHDA and CDR2 SQIVND come from the germline V gene (reference sequence). The CDR3 runs 15 residues. Trimming at V came to 0 bases and at J to 8 bases, leaving 5 bases not matched to a gene. The chain's CDR3 is CASSIDRGGRDIQYF. CDR3 DNA: TGTGCCAGTAGTATAGATAGGGGCGGGAGGGACATTCAGTACTTC.

The genes are TRBV29-1 and TRBJ2-3; 9 nucleotides line up with TRBD1. V shed 6 bases, J shed 2 bases, and the junction held 12 bases outside the gene matches. Germline CDR1 reads SQVTM; CDR2 reads ANQGSEA. This CDR3 spans 16 amino acids. The CDR3 loop is CSVARDRARFTDTQYF. The CDR3 DNA is TGCAGCGTGGCCCGGGACAGGGCGAGATTCACAGATACGCAGTATTTT.

This chain joins TRBV5-4 and TRBJ1-1; 7 bases are a match to TRBD1. V lost 3 bases, J lost 1 base, and 9 bases stayed unmatched. Germline V gene data show CDR1 as SGHNT and CDR2 as YYREEE (reference sequence). The CDR3 sequence is 16 residues long. Here the CDR3 DNA reads TGTGCCAGCAGCTCTCCGGGACAGCGAACGAACACTGAAGCTTTCTTT. It codes for CASSSPGQRTNTEAFF.

This clone was observed a single time. V gene TRBV7-9 combines with J gene TRBJ2-7; possible D gene TRBD1, 5 bases. The germline CDR1 and CDR2 sequences are SEHNR and FQNEAQ (reference sequence). Trimming stripped 1 base from V and 4 bases from J, with 14 bases between. The CDR3 has 15 amino acids. This chain's CDR3 is CASSLERQGSYEQYF. CDR3 in DNA: TGTGCCAGCAGCTTAGAGAGGCAGGGAAGTTACGAGCAGTACTTC. Full variable domain (outside the CDR3, taken from reference TRBV7-9 and TRBJ2-7): DTGVSQNPRHKITKRGQNVTFRCDPISEHNRLYWYRQTLGQGPEFLTYFQNEAQLEKSRLLSDRFSAERPKGSFSTLEIQRTEQGDSAMYLCASSLERQGSYEQYFGPGTRLTVT.

V usage is TRBV3-1 (or the pseudogene TRBV3-2) and J usage is TRBJ2-7; D gene unclear. Trimming removed 0 bases from V and 7 bases from J, with 7 bases in between. This CDR3 has 12 amino acids. Germline CDR1 LGHDT, CDR2 YNNKEL (reference sequence). This CDR3 is CASSQDYREQYF. CDR3 sequence (DNA): TGTGCCAGCAGCCAAGATTATCGGGAGCAGTACTTC.

The V gene is TRBV6-5, the J gene TRBJ1-5, with TRBD1 as a possible D gene (6 bases). CDR1 is MNHEY, CDR2 SVGAGI, per germline. V gave up 8 bases and J gave up 7 bases, with 18 bases separating them. This CDR3 contains 14 residues. CDR3 loop: CASSTRTADQPQHF. The CDR3 DNA is TGTGCCAGCTCAACACGGACAGCGGACCAGCCCCAGCATTTT.

The chain employs TRBV12-3 or TRBV12-4 and TRBJ1-1, with D unclear. With 1 base removed from V and 2 bases from J, the gap between germline ends came to 5 bases. This CDR3 is 13 amino acids long. The CDR3 bases are TGTGCCAGCAGTTTAGTCCCTAACACTGAAGCTTTCTTT. Translated: CASSLVPNTEAFF.

This chain uses TRBV7-9 with TRBJ1-4, with D possibly TRBD1 on 5 matching bases. Germline values: CDR1 SEHNR, CDR2 FQNEAQ (reference sequence). The CDR3 sequence is 15 residues long. The V and J ends lost 7 bases and 0 bases respectively, with 12 bases between them. CDR3 amino acids: CASTPGGATNEKLFF. CDR3 coding DNA: TGTGCCAGCACCCCCGGGGGTGCAACTAATGAAAAACTGTTTTTT.

V and J are TRBV7-2 and TRBJ2-3, with TRBD2 matching 10 bases. Germline trimming cut 5 bases from V and 0 bases from J; bases unmatched to any gene: 11. CDR1 and CDR2 from the germline V gene are SGHTA and FQGNSA. The CDR3 consists of 18 residues. CDR3 in DNA: TGTGCCAGCAGCGCTTCTCTAGCGGGAGTGAGGAGCACAGATACGCAGTATTTT. It is translated as CASSASLAGVRSTDTQYF.

This clone was detected only a few times. This rearrangement joins TRBV6-2 or TRBV6-3 to TRBJ2-7; the match to TRBD1 covers 7 bases. Unmatched junction bases numbered 19, after V lost 4 bases and J lost 7 bases. Germline V CDR1 and CDR2: MNHEY, SVGEGT. The CDR3 length is 17 residues. The CDR3 DNA is TGTGCCAGCAGTTCCCCCTATGGACAGGCGTATCTATGGGAGCAGTACTTC. This gives the protein CASSSPYGQAYLWEQYF.

This clone has only a few counts. The chain employs TRBV7-2 and TRBJ2-7; D perhaps matches TRBD1 (5 bases). Germline lookup yields CDR1 SGHTA and CDR2 FQGNSA. V shed 3 bases and J shed 3 bases, with 6 bases lying between them. This CDR3 is 12 amino acids long. The chain's CDR3 is CASSFRGYEQYF. Here the CDR3 DNA reads TGTGCCAGCAGCTTTAGGGGCTACGAGCAGTACTTC.

The chain links TRBV29-1 to TRBJ2-6; D possibly corresponds to TRBD1 (5 bases). V dropped 3 bases and J dropped 1 base, with 7 bases sitting between them. In germline, CDR1 is SQVTM, CDR2 ANQGSEA. The CDR3 is 14 amino acids. The CDR3 DNA sequence: TGCAGCGTTGAGGCAGGGTCTGGGGCCAACGTCCTGACTTTC. Encoded protein: CSVEAGSGANVLTF.

This clone appeared once. Different DNA sequences within this sample yield the same CDR3. This chain uses TRBV6-2 or TRBV6-3 with TRBJ1-5, with D perhaps TRBD1 (6 bases). This CDR3 region has 13 residues. Germline lookup yields CDR1 MNHEY and CDR2 SVGEGT. Trimming stripped 2 bases from V and 4 bases from J, with 6 bases between. CDR3 region: CASSYRGNQPQHF. For the CDR3, the DNA is TGTGCCAGCAGTTACAGGGGGAATCAGCCCCAGCATTTT.

This clone was picked up a small number of times. V and J are TRBV7-2 and TRBJ2-2, with 11 bases fitting TRBD2. Germline CDR1 reads SGHTA; CDR2 reads FQGNSA. The V gene end was trimmed by 6 bases and the J gene end by 6 bases; junction bases not matched to a gene: 6. This CDR3 region has 15 residues. This CDR3 is CASSLQLAGAGELFF. CDR3 coding DNA: TGTGCCAGCAGTTTGCAACTAGCGGGAGCCGGGGAGCTGTTTTTT.

The chain recombines TRBV28 with TRBJ1-1; 7 nucleotides match TRBD1. Germline V gives CDR1 MDHEN, CDR2 SYDVKM. The J segment lost 2 bases and the V segment lost 4 bases, leaving 10 bases of the junction unmatched. There are 16 residues in the CDR3. CDR3 sequence: CASSSEAGTVNTEAFF. CDR3 coding DNA: TGTGCCAGCAGTTCGGAAGCCGGGACAGTAAACACTGAAGCTTTCTTT.

The chain couples TRBV27 to TRBJ2-3, with 13 nucleotides matching TRBD2. Germline loops: CDR1 MNHEY, CDR2 SMNVEV (reference sequence). V lost 2 bases to trimming and J lost 5 bases; unmatched junction nucleotides: 7. The CDR3 totals 17 residues. DNA of the CDR3: TGTGCCAGCAGTTTAGGGCCGACTAGCGGGAGGATAGATACGCAGTATTTT. Protein: CASSLGPTSGRIDTQYF.

The chain combines TRBV10-3 with TRBJ2-5; D is possibly TRBD1 (8 bases). Trimming took 5 bases from V and 1 from J, leaving 17 bases between them. Germline V CDR1 and CDR2: ENHRY, SYGVKD. The CDR3 is 16 amino acids. This CDR3 is CAISLQGGKVQETQYF. In DNA form, the CDR3 reads TGTGCCATCAGTTTACAGGGGGGGAAGGTCCAAGAGACCCAGTACTTC.

V usage is TRBV2 and J usage is TRBJ2-4; 12 positions agree with TRBD2. Trimming at V came to 7 bases and at J to 2 bases, leaving 9 bases not matched to a gene. Germline V gene sequence: CDR1 SNHLY, CDR2 FYNNEI. The length of the CDR3 is 17 residues. Written as DNA, the CDR3 is TGTGCCAGCAAAGCTAGCGGGAGGGGGGGAACCAAAAACATTCAGTACTTC. This codes for CASKASGRGGTKNIQYF.

The rearrangement links TRBV2 to TRBJ2-7; D is ambiguous. This CDR3 contains 14 residues. Looked up from germline, CDR1 is SNHLY and CDR2 is FYNNEI. The germline V and J ends were trimmed by 7 bases and 0 bases, with 13 bases remaining between them. This CDR3 reads CASNLETGSYEQYF. DNA of the CDR3: TGTGCCAGCAATCTGGAGACGGGCTCCTACGAGCAGTACTTC.

This rearrangement joins TRBV27 to TRBJ1-5; D uncertain. In germline, CDR1 is MNHEY, CDR2 SMNVEV (reference sequence). The CDR3 has 15 residues. V lost 6 bases, J lost 4 bases, and 16 bases lay in between. The CDR3 loop is CASSPVNEGNQPQHF. CDR3 nucleotide sequence: TGTGCCAGCAGCCCGGTAAACGAGGGAAATCAGCCCCAGCATTTT.

V usage is TRBV28 and J usage is TRBJ1-1; 8 bases match TRBD1. The ends lost 6 bases at V and 1 base at J; junction bases unmatched: 4. The CDR3 extends over 14 amino acids. CDR1 and CDR2 (germline): MDHEN, SYDVKM. The CDR3 protein is CASRWDRSNTEAFF. CDR3 sequence (DNA): TGTGCCAGCAGATGGGACAGGTCGAACACTGAAGCTTTCTTT.